These 26 T cell receptor beta chains came from one sample sequenced in a study of T cell changes during pregnancy in multiple sclerosis. Here immunoSEQ multiplex PCR was the method, and the copy in TCRdb shows in-frame clones only, minus some. The repertoire holds tens of thousands of clones, with roughly 92% as singletons. Sample: CD4+ T cells from peripheral blood mononuclear cells, taken in the third trimester of pregnancy. The receptors were gathered from a female donor with multiple sclerosis, enrolled in a pregnancy study.

The table lists this clone with a count of one. The gene calls are TRBV7-2 and TRBJ2-5, with D tentatively TRBD2 (5 bases). V was pared by 5 bases and J by 5 bases, with 12 bases between. Germline loops: CDR1 SGHTA, CDR2 FQGNSA. The CDR3 totals 13 residues. The CDR3 bases are TGTGCCAGCAGCCCGGAGGTGAGGGAGACCCAGTACTTC. Its translation is CASSPEVRETQYF.

V gene TRBV30 combines with J gene TRBJ2-1; TRBD1 might be the D (6 bases). CDR3 length: 14 residues. Germline-derived CDR1 and CDR2 are GTSNPN and SVGIG (reference sequence). Trimming took off 3 bases at V and 0 bases at J, with 9 bases between the two ends. As DNA, the CDR3 is TGTGCCTGGAGATTAGGGGGCTCCTACAATGAGCAGTTCTTC. This sequence encodes CAWRLGGSYNEQFF. The whole variable domain, remainder taken from reference TRBV30 and TRBJ2-1, is SQTIHQWPATLVQPVGSPLSLECTVEGTSNPNLYWYRQAAGRGLQLLFYSVGIGQISSEVPQNLSASRPQDRQFILSSKKLLLSDSGFYLCAWRLGGSYNEQFFGPGTRLTVL.

The chain uses TRBV18 and TRBJ2-7, with 10 positions matching TRBD1. The CDR3 consists of 14 residues. V trimming: 3 bases; J trimming: 3 bases; junction bases outside the gene matches: 2. From germline, CDR1 is KGHSH and CDR2 LQKENI. The DNA for the CDR3 is TGTGCCAGCTCACCCGGACAGGGGGTCTACGAGCAGTACTTC. It is translated as CASSPGQGVYEQYF.

In this sample, this clone turned up once. The rearrangement joins TRBV6-5 to TRBJ2-1, with TRBD2 identical over 11 bases. The germline CDR1 and CDR2 sequences are MNHEY and SVGAGI. V shed 6 bases, J shed 8 bases, and the junction held 6 bases outside the gene matches. The CDR3 length is 14 residues. CDR3 sequence reads: CASRRQLAGDEQFF. The CDR3 nucleotides read TGTGCCAGCAGGCGGCAACTAGCGGGGGATGAGCAGTTCTTC.

The rearrangement links TRBV9 to TRBJ2-2; TRBD2 aligns across 9 bases. This CDR3 spans 17 amino acids. J was trimmed by 2 bases and V by 3 bases; bases with no gene match: 8. The V gene's germline CDR1 is SGDLS and CDR2 YYNGEE. The CDR3 nucleotides are TGTGCCAGCAGCGCCCATGGACTAGCGAGCAACACCGGGGAGCTGTTTTTT. This codes for CASSAHGLASNTGELFF.

V gene TRBV19 combines with J gene TRBJ2-7; possible D gene TRBD1, 6 bases. Germline CDR1 is LNHDA and CDR2 is SQIVND (reference sequence). The V and J ends lost 3 bases and 0 bases respectively, with 15 bases between them. The CDR3 contains 16 residues. CDR3 loop: CASSMVSRGSSYEQYF. Here the CDR3 DNA reads TGTGCCAGTAGTATGGTAAGCAGGGGCAGCTCCTACGAGCAGTACTTC.

CDR3 loop: CASSRESSYNSPLHF. CDR3 DNA sequence: TGTGCCAGCAGCCGAGAAAGCTCCTATAATTCACCCCTCCACTTT. This rearrangement joins TRBV7-2 to TRBJ1-6, with D uncertain. Trimming removed 5 bases from V and 0 bases from J, with 8 bases in between. The CDR3 runs to 15 residues. From germline, CDR1 is SGHTA and CDR2 FQGNSA.

CDR3 nucleotides: TGTGCCAGCAGCCTCGGGACAGCCGGGGGTTCTGGAAACACCATATATTTT. It is translated as CASSLGTAGGSGNTIYF. The V gene is TRBV7-9, the J gene TRBJ1-3; the match to TRBD1 covers 7 bases. Germline assignment: CDR1 SEHNR and CDR2 FQNEAQ (reference sequence). The CDR3 totals 17 residues. V lost 5 bases and J lost 1; bases outside the gene matches: 11.

The gene calls are TRBV15 and TRBJ2-4; D is undetermined. V was pared by 1 base and J by 0 bases, with 13 bases between. CDR1 and CDR2 from the germline V gene are LNHNV and YYDKDF (reference sequence). The CDR3 has 17 amino acids. DNA for the CDR3: TGTGCCACCAGCAGAGGAAAGAGAGAAATAGCCAAAAACATTCAGTACTTC. Its translation is CATSRGKREIAKNIQYF.

This chain uses TRBV27 with TRBJ2-1; TRBD2 aligns across 8 bases. With 3 bases clipped from V and 2 bases from J, the junction kept 9 bases outside the gene matches. The CDR3 runs to 17 residues. In germline, CDR1 is MNHEY, CDR2 SMNVEV (reference sequence). The CDR3 reads CASSFGKGLAPYNEQFF. CDR3 nucleotide sequence: TGTGCCAGCAGTTTTGGTAAAGGACTAGCCCCCTACAATGAGCAGTTCTTC.

A few counts support this clone. The chain links TRBV7-8 to TRBJ2-5; 7 nucleotides align to TRBD1. The J segment lost 4 bases and the V segment lost 5 bases, leaving 13 bases of the junction unmatched. This CDR3 spans 16 amino acids. The V gene's germline CDR1 is SGHVS and CDR2 FQNEAQ. The CDR3 DNA reads TGTGCCAGCAGCGTAGGAATTCGGCCAGGGGGAGAGACCCAGTACTTC. This translates into CASSVGIRPGGETQYF.

The rearrangement joins TRBV15 to TRBJ2-7, with TRBD1 as a possible D gene (6 bases). The CDR3 sequence is 12 residues long. Germline V CDR1 and CDR2: LNHNV, YYDKDF (reference sequence). The V gene lost 5 bases and the J gene lost 5 bases, with 10 bases spanning the gap. Here the CDR3 DNA reads TGTGCCACCAGCTCCAACAGGGACGAGCAGTACTTC. Encoded protein: CATSSNRDEQYF. The variable domain in full, completed from reference TRBV15 and TRBJ2-7, reads DAMVIQNPRYQVTQFGKPVTLSCSQTLNHNVMYWYQQKSSQAPKLLFHYYDKDFNNEADTPDNFQSRRPNTSFCFLDIRSPGLGDTAMYLCATSSNRDEQYFGPGTRLTVT.

The chain is built from TRBV19 and TRBJ1-2, with 8 positions matching TRBD1. Trimming at V came to 1 base and at J to 3 bases, leaving 7 bases not matched to a gene. The germline V gene has CDR1 LNHDA and CDR2 SQIVND (reference sequence). This CDR3 is built from 16 residues. The CDR3, as DNA: TGTGCCAGTAGTATAGGGCGACAGGGGTCGTACTATGGCTACACCTTC. Encoded protein: CASSIGRQGSYYGYTF.

The chain has TRBV6-5 and TRBJ1-1; possible D gene TRBD1, 5 bases. CDR1 and CDR2 from the germline V gene are MNHEY and SVGAGI. The V end lost 6 bases, the J end lost 4 bases, and 12 bases lay between the germline ends. This CDR3 contains 13 residues. CDR3 sequence reads: CASSGWGGTEAFF. The CDR3 nucleotides read TGTGCCAGCAGCGGGTGGGGGGGCACTGAAGCTTTCTTT.

The rearrangement links TRBV19 to TRBJ1-2, with TRBD1 as a possible D gene (5 bases). Germline values: CDR1 LNHDA, CDR2 SQIVND (reference sequence). V shed 4 bases and J shed 5 bases, with 20 bases lying between them. The CDR3 runs 16 residues. CDR3 coding DNA: TGTGCCAGTAGTACGCGCAGGGAACCTAGACGTTATGGCTACACCTTC. Amino acids: CASSTRREPRRYGYTF.

The V gene is TRBV7-2, the J gene TRBJ2-5; 8 nucleotides align to TRBD2. The length of the CDR3 is 14 residues. V was pared by 1 base and J by 5 bases, with 3 bases of the junction left unmatched. Germline lookup yields CDR1 SGHTA and CDR2 FQGNSA. The CDR3 reads CASSLGTGGETQYF. CDR3 in DNA: TGTGCCAGCAGCTTAGGAACGGGGGGGGAGACCCAGTACTTC.

The J gene is TRBJ1-4, the V gene TRBV5-5; D remains unclear. Deletions cut 0 bases from V and 6 bases from J, with 15 bases between. This CDR3 is built from 16 residues. Germline values: CDR1 SGHKS, CDR2 YYEKEE (reference sequence). This CDR3 reads CASSLANMGRDEKLFF. The CDR3 DNA reads TGTGCCAGCAGCTTGGCGAACATGGGTCGGGATGAAAAACTGTTTTTT.

This chain connects TRBV18 to TRBJ2-2, with TRBD2 matching 11 bases. Per the germline V gene, CDR1 is KGHSH and CDR2 is LQKENI. Losses at the gene ends were 5 bases for V and 1 base for J; bases not matched to a gene: 3. The CDR3 sequence is 16 residues long. The CDR3 bases are TGTGCCAGCTCAGTACTAGCGGGGGAGAACACCGGGGAGCTGTTTTTT. Translation gives CASSVLAGENTGELFF.

This chain connects TRBV6-4 to TRBJ1-1; 7 bases are shared with TRBD1. The V and J ends lost 4 bases and 1 base, in that order; junction bases with no gene match: 3. The CDR3 runs to 14 residues. CDR1 is MRHNA, CDR2 SNTAGT, per germline. The CDR3: CASSADRANTEAFF. CDR3 nucleotide sequence: TGTGCCAGCAGTGCCGACAGGGCGAACACTGAAGCTTTCTTT.

The rearrangement joins TRBV5-6 to TRBJ1-1, with 8 bases identical to TRBD1. Germline-derived CDR1 and CDR2 are SGHDT and YYEEEE. This CDR3 has 15 amino acids. Trimming removed 3 bases from V and 10 bases from J; junction bases left unmatched: 14. The CDR3 nucleotides are TGTGCCAGCAGCTGGCGGGGGACAGGCCACGGAGCAGCTTTCTTT. Its translation: CASSWRGTGHGAAFF.

This rearrangement joins TRBV7-2 to TRBJ2-7; 7 positions agree with TRBD1. CDR3 length: 16 residues. V lost 5 bases, J lost 0 bases, and 10 bases stayed unmatched. Germline assignment: CDR1 SGHTA and CDR2 FQGNSA. CDR3: CASSPRRDSNSYEQYF. As DNA, the CDR3 is TGTGCCAGCAGCCCTCGCCGGGACAGCAACTCCTACGAGCAGTACTTC.

This chain connects TRBV5-6 to TRBJ1-4; TRBD1 matches at 7 bases. V lost 5 bases, J lost 0 bases, and 7 bases stayed unmatched. This CDR3 comprises 16 residues. CDR1 and CDR2 from the germline V gene are SGHDT and YYEEEE. CDR3: CASSRTGQTTNEKLFF. CDR3 nucleotide sequence: TGTGCCAGCAGTCGGACAGGACAAACAACTAATGAAAAACTGTTTTTT.

DNA for the CDR3: TGTGCCAGCAGCTTAGGGACAGGCATAGCTGAAGAGACCCAGTACTTC. It specifies CASSLGTGIAEETQYF. This chain connects TRBV7-2 to TRBJ2-5, with 7 bases that match TRBD1. CDR3 size: 16 residues. Germline CDR1 and CDR2: SGHTA and FQGNSA. V shed 1 base and J 3 bases; nucleotides not matched to a gene: 8.

This chain links TRBV9 with TRBJ1-3; D call uncertain. This CDR3 has 11 residues. The V end was cut by 6 bases, the J end by 3 bases, with 4 bases between. Germline V gene data show CDR1 as SGDLS and CDR2 as YYNGEE. The DNA for the CDR3 is TGTGCCAGCAATAGTGGAAACACCATATATTTT. This gives the protein CASNSGNTIYF.

The rearrangement uses TRBV7-2 and TRBJ1-2; D is possibly TRBD1 (5 bases). The CDR3 has 17 residues. Germline loops: CDR1 SGHTA, CDR2 FQGNSA. Between the trimmed V and J ends, which lost 2 bases and 6 bases, there was a span of 22 bases. This CDR3 reads CASSLSPNGGKGNGYTF. The DNA for the CDR3 is TGTGCCAGCAGCTTAAGCCCCAATGGGGGGAAGGGGAATGGCTACACCTTC.

The chain joins TRBV10-3 to TRBJ2-5, with D maybe TRBD2 (5 bases). With 3 bases removed from V and 5 bases from J, the gap between germline ends came to 10 bases. The CDR3 sequence is 13 residues long. CDR1 is ENHRY, CDR2 SYGVKD, per germline. CDR3 nucleotide sequence: TGTGCCATCAGTGAACTAGGCACGGAGACCCAGTACTTC. Translation gives CAISELGTETQYF.